This entry is about one T cell receptor (beta chain). Its antigen is not identified. The record originates from a study of T cell responses to AZD1222 COVID-19 vaccine. The study's findings and limits: Across spike, vaccine-associated CD4 TCRs were found, dominant at 160-218 and 743-854. Nearly half of unique spike-specific TCRs reportedly avoided B.1.351 and B.1.1.7 mutated regions.

The repertoire was sequenced with immunoSEQ multiplex PCR; TCRdb's copy has only in-frame clones and lacks some. The data show around 58,000 clones, roughly nine tenths seen once. This CDR3 comprises 14 residues. Trimming stripped 1 base from V and 5 bases from J, with 9 bases between. From germline, CDR1 is LNHDA and CDR2 SQIVND (reference sequence). This TCR came from an adult who received the AZD1222 COVID-19 vaccine. The J gene is TRBJ1-5, the V gene TRBV19; unclear D gene. Here the sequenced sample was peripheral blood, taken 28 days after the second AZD1222 dose. The CDR3 DNA is TGTGCCAGTAGTATAGTTGTGGAGGATCAGCCCCAGCATTTT. Protein product: CASSIVVEDQPQHF. Full variable domain (rest looked up from reference TRBV19 and TRBJ1-5): DGGITQSPKYLFRKEGQNVTLSCEQNLNHDAMYWYRQDPGQGLRLIYYSQIVNDFQKGDIAEGYSVSREKKESFPLTVTSAQKNPTAFYLCASSIVVEDQPQHFGDGTRLSIL.